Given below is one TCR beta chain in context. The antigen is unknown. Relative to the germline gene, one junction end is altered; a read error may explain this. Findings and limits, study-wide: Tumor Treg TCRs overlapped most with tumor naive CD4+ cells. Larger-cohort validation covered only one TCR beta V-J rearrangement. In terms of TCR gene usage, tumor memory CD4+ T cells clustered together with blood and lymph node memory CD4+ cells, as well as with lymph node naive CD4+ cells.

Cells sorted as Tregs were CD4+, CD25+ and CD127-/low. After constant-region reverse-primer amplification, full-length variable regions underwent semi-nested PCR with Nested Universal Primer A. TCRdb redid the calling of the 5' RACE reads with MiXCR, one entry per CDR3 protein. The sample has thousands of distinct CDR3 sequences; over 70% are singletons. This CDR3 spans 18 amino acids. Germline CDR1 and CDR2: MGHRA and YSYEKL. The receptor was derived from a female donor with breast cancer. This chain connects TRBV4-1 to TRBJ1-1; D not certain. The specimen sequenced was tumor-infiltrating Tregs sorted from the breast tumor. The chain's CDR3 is CASSQPEPLGPRNTETFF. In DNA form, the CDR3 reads TGCGCCAGCAGCCAGCCTGAACCCCTCGGACCGAGGAACACTGAAACTTTCTTT.